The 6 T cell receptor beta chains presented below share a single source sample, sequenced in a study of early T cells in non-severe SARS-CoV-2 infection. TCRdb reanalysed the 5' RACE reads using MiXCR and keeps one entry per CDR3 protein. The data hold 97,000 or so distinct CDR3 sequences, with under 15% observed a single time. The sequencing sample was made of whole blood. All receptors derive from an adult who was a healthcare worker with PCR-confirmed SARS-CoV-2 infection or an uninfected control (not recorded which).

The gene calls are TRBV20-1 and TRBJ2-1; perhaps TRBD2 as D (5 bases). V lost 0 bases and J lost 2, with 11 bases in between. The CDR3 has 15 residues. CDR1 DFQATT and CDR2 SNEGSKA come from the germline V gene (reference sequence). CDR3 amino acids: CSARDRGVPYNEQFF. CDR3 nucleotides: TGCAGTGCTAGAGATCGGGGAGTCCCCTACAATGAGCAGTTCTTC.

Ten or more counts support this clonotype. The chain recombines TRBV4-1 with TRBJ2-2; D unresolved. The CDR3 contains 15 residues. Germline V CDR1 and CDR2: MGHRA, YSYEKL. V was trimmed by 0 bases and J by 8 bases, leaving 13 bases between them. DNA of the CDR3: TGCGCCAGCAGCCAAGATCAAGGTGGTCTGGGGGAGCTGTTTTTT. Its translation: CASSQDQGGLGELFF.

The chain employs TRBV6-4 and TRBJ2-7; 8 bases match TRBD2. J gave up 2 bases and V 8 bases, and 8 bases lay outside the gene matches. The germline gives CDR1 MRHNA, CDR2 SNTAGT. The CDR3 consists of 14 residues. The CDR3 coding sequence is TGTGCCAGCGAAGGCGGGAGGATCCCCTACGAGCAGTACTTC. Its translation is CASEGGRIPYEQYF.

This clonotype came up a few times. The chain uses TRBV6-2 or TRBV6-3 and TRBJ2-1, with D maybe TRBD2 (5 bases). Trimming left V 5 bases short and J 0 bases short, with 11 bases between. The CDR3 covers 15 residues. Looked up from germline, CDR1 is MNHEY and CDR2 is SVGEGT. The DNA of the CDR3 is TGTGCCAGCAGTCCGTTTACTAGCTCCTACAATGAGCAGTTCTTC. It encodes CASSPFTSSYNEQFF.

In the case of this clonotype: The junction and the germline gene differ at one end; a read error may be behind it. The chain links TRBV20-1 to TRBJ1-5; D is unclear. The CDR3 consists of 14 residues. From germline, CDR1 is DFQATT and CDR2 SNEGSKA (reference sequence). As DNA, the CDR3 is TGCAGTCCTAGGACCGGAGGGAGCAATCAGCCCCAGCATTTT. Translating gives CSPRTGGSNQPQHF.

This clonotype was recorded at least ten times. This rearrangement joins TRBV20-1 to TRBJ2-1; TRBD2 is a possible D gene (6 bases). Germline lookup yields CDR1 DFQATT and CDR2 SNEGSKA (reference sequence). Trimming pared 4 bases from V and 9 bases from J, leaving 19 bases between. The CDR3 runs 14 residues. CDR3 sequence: CSAKDNRGGGEQFF. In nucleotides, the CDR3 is TGCAGTGCTAAGGATAACCGGGGAGGAGGTGAGCAGTTCTTC.